The source of this T cell receptor (beta chain) is a study of cytomegalovirus exposure and HLA in healthy donors. Background on the study: Assignment to the Caucasian-associated ancestry cluster applied to roughly 80% of the approximately 360 genotyped donors.

This CDR3 spans 15 amino acids. V lost 0 bases and J 1 base, leaving 7 bases between the germline ends. Germline assignment: CDR1 SGDLS and CDR2 YYNGEE. It was with 60 Vbeta and 13 Jbeta primers that the PCR ran. The repertoire was sequenced with immunoSEQ multiplex PCR; TCRdb's copy has only in-frame clones and lacks some. This sample has a few hundred thousand clones, with roughly four fifths found just once. Study-level points and caveats: Most of the TCR beta V segments (in an earlier analysis) were productive either about 90% or about 30% of the time. In a later analysis, TCR beta V- and J-gene trimming was associated with a missense DCLRE1C variant. Later work showed greater clonal expansion in HLA-associated TCR beta chains than in equally common others.

Remarks on this clone: The antigen is unknown.

The receptor comes from a woman between 55 and 75 years old in good health and CMV-seropositive. J is TRBJ1-4 and V is TRBV9; a possible D gene is TRBD1 (5 bases). Sequencing input: PBMCs. The CDR3 spells CASSVAQGTNEKLFF. In nucleotides, the CDR3 is TGTGCCAGCAGCGTAGCCCAGGGAACTAATGAAAAACTGTTTTTT.